Here is one TCR beta chain with its context. This clonotype came up many times. The antigen this receptor binds is unknown. Within one base of it there is no much larger clone, and no base qualities were kept. TCR beta CDR3 regions were amplified from RNA transcripts. The TCR CDR3 was subjected to a first round of RT-PCR using the HTBI primer set and the Qiagen OneStep RT-PCR kit. The libraries were constructed in a second round of multiplex PCR and then size-selected and purified. Sequencing of the libraries was done on an Illumina HiSeq2000 using paired-end 100 bp reads. The authors processed their data as follows. SOAPnuke was used to process the raw data, with reads discarded if the reads contained adapters or uncalled bases, had a mean Phred below 15, or lacked an exact constant-primer or identifier match. High-quality paired reads were merged using COPE v1.2.5, and each unique nucleotide sequence was defined as a clonotype. MiTCR v1.1 was used to align the clonotypes against IMGT TRBV, TRBD and TRBJ reference segments. Only V-J combinations with frequency above 0.0001, covering about 99% of repertoires, were analysed. A TCS score was defined as the ratio of F50 (clonal expansion) to E x V (chaos), with BLOSUM62-based TCRdist applied between CDR3 peptides within each V-J. Welch's t-statistics and random forest reduced 514 V-J features to around 14, which were used in a naive Bayes classifier (R e1071). Using fastp trimming at Q25 and MiXCR clonotype assembly, TCRdb reanalyzed the public sequencing data and kept in-frame beta chains. Identical CDR3 protein sequences are pooled into one entry, listed with their most common genes and DNA. TCRdb, not the authors, supplied the V and J calls. This sample comprises 250,000 to 300,000 distinct CDR3 sequences, more than 10% of them detected only once. The top ten clonotypes cover roughly 8% of the sample.

The sample originates from a study of T cells in Graves' hyperthyroidism and ophthalmopathy (dated by TCRdb to between 2018 and 2021). With respect to the entire study: Peripheral blood was collected at initial diagnosis, before any treatment. Whether ophthalmopathy could be predicted prospectively was tested in an independent validation cohort made up of some 20 hyperthyroidism patients plus 17 patients who later progressed to ophthalmopathy. In about 6 Graves' hyperthyroidism patients, the study also compared T-cell repertoires from thyroid tissue with T-cell repertoires from blood. TCR V-J signatures able to tell the groups apart were searched for in a discovery cohort of 90 to 100 patients, of whom under 45 had Graves' ophthalmopathy and around 56 had stable Graves' hyperthyroidism. For training and testing, the 95 to 100 patients in the discovery cohort were randomly divided in a 7:3 ratio. The paper reports TCR Vbeta CDR3 sequencing of over 130 peripheral blood samples: under 45 ophthalmopathy, under 80 hyperthyroidism and around 17 progressor patients. Once sampling was done, hyperthyroidism patients were given methimazole at a starting dose of 30 mg daily, whereas ophthalmopathy patients were given high-dose intravenous methylprednisolone. What the study reported, not specific to this receptor: Most expanded thyroid clonotypes (frequency above 0.001) were also detected in blood, suggesting blood repertoires may reflect thyroid immune responses. Sample size was not statistically predetermined, and investigators were not blinded to group allocation. In validation, the model predicted progression to ophthalmopathy with approximately 71% sensitivity and about 73% specificity, a median of 6.5 months before onset. A 13 V-J signature model separated ophthalmopathy from stable hyperthyroidism, with approximately 86% sensitivity and roughly 82% specificity in cross-validation and 80%/75% in testing.

The CDR3 spans 15 residues, from the cysteine through the phenylalanine. Only CDR3 DNA is held: 45 bases, read in frame from base 1. The germline V gene supplies CDR1 SGHTA and CDR2 FQGNSA. V and J lose 2 bases and 3 bases, and a span of 10 bases separates them. Hyperthyroidism patients were aged 18 to 65 years and newly diagnosed, with disease duration of less than 2 months. Any patient with an uncontrolled infection, another autoimmune disease, pregnancy or lactation was excluded. Diagnoses relied on clinical symptoms, serum thyroxine and TRAb, thyroid ultrasound and orbital computed tomography. Blood from progressor patients was collected at the time of first diagnosis with hyperthyroidism, before any ophthalmopathy symptoms had appeared. PBMCs were separated from 10 ml of fresh peripheral blood using Ficoll-Paque density gradient centrifugation. Progressor patients were initially diagnosed with Graves' hyperthyroidism and developed ophthalmopathy during follow-up. Total RNA was extracted using Trizol reagent, and RNA quality was assessed on an Agilent 2100 Bioanalyzer.

This TCR derives from a woman aged 25 to 45 with Graves' hyperthyroidism that later progressed to Graves' ophthalmopathy. In this chain, TRBV7-2 is recombined with TRBJ2-2; the D gene is not confidently resolved. Sequencing was done on a sample of blood. The CDR3 protein sequence reads: CASSLQRADTGELFF. The nucleotide sequence is given as TGTGCCAGCAGCTTACAAAGGGCGGACACCGGGGAGCTGTTTTTT.